The text below deals with one TCR beta chain. V lost 4 bases and J 10 bases, leaving 10 bases between the germline ends. The germline V gene encodes CDR1 SNHLY and CDR2 FYNNEI. The CDR3 is 11 residues long. The data belong to a study of radiotherapy plus CTLA-4 blockade in lung cancer. Profiled with immunoSEQ multiplex PCR; TCRdb holds only in-frame clones, not every one. The sample shows about 62,000 clones, 65% to 85% of them seen only once. The source is a human donor with non-small cell lung cancer who had a complete response to radiotherapy plus ipilimumab. Sample: peripheral blood, taken from a patient treated with radiotherapy plus ipilimumab. The gene calls are TRBV2 and TRBJ1-2; D gene ambiguous. CDR3 sequence (DNA): TGTGCCAGCAGTGGGAGCAGTGCCTACACCTTC. Translation: CASSGSSAYTF.